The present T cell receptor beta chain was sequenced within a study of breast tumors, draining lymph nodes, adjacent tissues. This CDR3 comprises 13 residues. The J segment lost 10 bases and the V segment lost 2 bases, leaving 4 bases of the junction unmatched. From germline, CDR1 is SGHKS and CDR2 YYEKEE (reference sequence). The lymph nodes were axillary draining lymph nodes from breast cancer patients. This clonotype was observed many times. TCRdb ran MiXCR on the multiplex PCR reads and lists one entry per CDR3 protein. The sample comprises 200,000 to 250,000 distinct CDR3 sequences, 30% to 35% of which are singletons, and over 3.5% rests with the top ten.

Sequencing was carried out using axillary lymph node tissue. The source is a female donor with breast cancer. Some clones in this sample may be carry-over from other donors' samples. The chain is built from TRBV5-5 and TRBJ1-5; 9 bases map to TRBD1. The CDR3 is CASSFRDRDPQHF. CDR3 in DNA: TGTGCCAGCAGCTTTCGGGACAGGGATCCCCAGCATTTT.